This TCR beta chain was recovered during a study of cytomegalovirus exposure and HLA in healthy donors. Whole-study results and caveats: Common viral pathogens seemed to be connected with several of the most significant clusters, according to a later analysis.

The CDR3 has 13 residues. Between the trimmed V and J ends, which lost 5 bases and 0 bases, there was a span of 8 bases. Germline CDR1 and CDR2: PRHDT and FYEKMQ (reference sequence). This clone showed up just once. Its antigen is not identified. 13 Jbeta primers and 60 Vbeta primers were used for the PCR. The repertoire was sequenced with immunoSEQ multiplex PCR; TCRdb's copy has only in-frame clones and lacks some. The data show fewer than 250,000 clones, 60% to 80% seen once. Sample: PBMCs. The chain combines TRBV13 with TRBJ2-7; no clear D. This sequence originates from a woman in her twenties or thirties in good health and CMV-seronegative. CDR3 nucleotide sequence: TGTGCCAGCAGCCTTGACAACTCCTACGAGCAGTACTTC. Translation gives CASSLDNSYEQYF. The full variable domain, its missing parts supplied by reference TRBV13 and TRBJ2-7, is AAGVIQSPRHLIKEKRETATLKCYPIPRHDTVYWYQQGPGQDPQFLISFYEKMQSDKGSIPDRFSAQQFSDYHSELNMSSLELGDSALYFCASSLDNSYEQYFGPGTRLTVT.